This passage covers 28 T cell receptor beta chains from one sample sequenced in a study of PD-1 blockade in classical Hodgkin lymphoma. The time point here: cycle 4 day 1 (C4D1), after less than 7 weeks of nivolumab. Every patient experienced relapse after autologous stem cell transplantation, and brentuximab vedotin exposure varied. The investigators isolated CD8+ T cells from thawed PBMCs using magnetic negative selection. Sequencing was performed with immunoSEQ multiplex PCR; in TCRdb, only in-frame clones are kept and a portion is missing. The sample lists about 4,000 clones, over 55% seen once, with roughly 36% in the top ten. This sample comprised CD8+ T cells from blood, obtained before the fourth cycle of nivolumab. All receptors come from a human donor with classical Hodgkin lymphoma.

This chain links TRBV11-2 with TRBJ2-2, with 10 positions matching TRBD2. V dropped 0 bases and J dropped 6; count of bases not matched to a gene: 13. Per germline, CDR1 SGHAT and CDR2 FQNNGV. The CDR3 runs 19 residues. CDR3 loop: CASSLDQGLAGVLAGELFF. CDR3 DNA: TGTGCCAGCAGCTTAGATCAGGGCCTAGCGGGAGTTTTGGCCGGGGAGCTGTTTTTT.

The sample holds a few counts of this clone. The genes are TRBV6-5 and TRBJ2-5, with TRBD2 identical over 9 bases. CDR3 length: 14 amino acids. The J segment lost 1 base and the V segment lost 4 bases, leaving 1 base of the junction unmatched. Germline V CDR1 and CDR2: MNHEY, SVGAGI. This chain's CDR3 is CASSSSGIQETQYF. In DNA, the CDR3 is TGTGCCAGCAGTTCTAGCGGGATCCAAGAGACCCAGTACTTC.

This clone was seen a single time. The CDR3 protein is CASSLQGTTGSEQYF. The CDR3 nucleotides read TGTGCCAGCAGCTTACAGGGGACCACGGGGAGCGAGCAGTACTTC. The J gene is TRBJ2-7, the V gene TRBV7-2; D possibly corresponds to TRBD1 (6 bases). CDR3 length: 15 amino acids. Per the germline V gene, CDR1 is SGHTA and CDR2 is FQGNSA. V was pared by 2 bases and J by 6 bases, with 17 bases between. Full variable domain (remainder filled in from reference TRBV7-2 and TRBJ2-7): GAGVSQSPSNKVTEKGKDVELRCDPISGHTALYWYRQSLGQGLEFLIYFQGNSAPDKSGLPSDRFSAERTGGSVSTLTIQRTQQEDSAVYLCASSLQGTTGSEQYFGPGTRLTVT.

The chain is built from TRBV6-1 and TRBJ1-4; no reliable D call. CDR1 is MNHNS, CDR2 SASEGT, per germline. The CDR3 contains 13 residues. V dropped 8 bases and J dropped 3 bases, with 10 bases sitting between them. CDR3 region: CASLPGANEKLFF. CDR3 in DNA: TGTGCCAGCTTACCGGGCGCTAATGAAAAACTGTTTTTT.

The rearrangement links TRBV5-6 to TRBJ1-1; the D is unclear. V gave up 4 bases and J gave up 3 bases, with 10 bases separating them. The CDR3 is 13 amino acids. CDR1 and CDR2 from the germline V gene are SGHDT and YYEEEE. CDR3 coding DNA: TGTGCCAGCAGCGCGTACGGGGACACTGAAGCTTTCTTT. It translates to CASSAYGDTEAFF.

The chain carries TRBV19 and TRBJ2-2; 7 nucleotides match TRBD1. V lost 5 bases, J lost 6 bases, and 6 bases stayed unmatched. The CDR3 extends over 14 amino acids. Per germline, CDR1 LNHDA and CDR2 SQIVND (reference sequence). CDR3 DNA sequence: TGTGCCAGTAGTCTGGGACAGTTATCCGGGGAGCTGTTTTTT. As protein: CASSLGQLSGELFF.

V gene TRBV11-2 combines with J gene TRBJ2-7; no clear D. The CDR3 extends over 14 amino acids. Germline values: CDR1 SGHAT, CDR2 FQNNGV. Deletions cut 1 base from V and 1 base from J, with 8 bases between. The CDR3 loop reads CASSLAPNSYEQYV. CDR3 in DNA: TGTGCCAGCAGCTTAGCGCCGAATTCCTACGAGCAGTACGTC.

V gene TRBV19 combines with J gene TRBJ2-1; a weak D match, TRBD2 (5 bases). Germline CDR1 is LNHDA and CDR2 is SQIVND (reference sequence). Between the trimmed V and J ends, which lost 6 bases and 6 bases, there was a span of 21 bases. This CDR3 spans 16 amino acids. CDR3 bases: TGTGCCAGTAGCCCTCAGGCGGGCTTTGAAGTCAATGAGCAGTTCTTC. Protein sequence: CASSPQAGFEVNEQFF.

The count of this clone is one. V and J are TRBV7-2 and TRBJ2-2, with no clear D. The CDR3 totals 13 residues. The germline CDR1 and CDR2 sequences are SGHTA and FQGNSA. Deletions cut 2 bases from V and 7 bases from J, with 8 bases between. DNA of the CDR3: TGTGCCAGCAGCTTACTCGGTGGCGGGGAGCTGTTTTTT. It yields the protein CASSLLGGGELFF.

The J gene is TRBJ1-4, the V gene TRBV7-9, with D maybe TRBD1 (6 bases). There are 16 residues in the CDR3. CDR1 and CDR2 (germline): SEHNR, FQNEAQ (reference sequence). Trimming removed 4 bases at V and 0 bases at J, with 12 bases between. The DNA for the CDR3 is TGTGCCAGCAGCTCAAACAGGGACTCAACTAATGAAAAACTGTTTTTT. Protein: CASSSNRDSTNEKLFF.

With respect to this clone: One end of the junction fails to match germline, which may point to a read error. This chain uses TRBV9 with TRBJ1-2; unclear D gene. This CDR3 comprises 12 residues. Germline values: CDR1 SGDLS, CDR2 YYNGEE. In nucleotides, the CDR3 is TGTGCCACCAGCACCCCAGGATATGGCTACACCTTC. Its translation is CATSTPGYGYTF. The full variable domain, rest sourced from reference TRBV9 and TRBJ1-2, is DSGVTQTPKHLITATGQRVTLRCSPRSGDLSVYWYQQSLDQGLQFLIQYYNGEERAKGNILERFSAQQFPDLHSELNLSSLELGDSALYFCATSTPGYGYTFGSGTRLTVV.

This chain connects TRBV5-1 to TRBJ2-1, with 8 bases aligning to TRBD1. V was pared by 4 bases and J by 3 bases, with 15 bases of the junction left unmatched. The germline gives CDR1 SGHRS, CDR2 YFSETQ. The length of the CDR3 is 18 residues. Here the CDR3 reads CASSASGGAGRIYNEQFF. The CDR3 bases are TGCGCCAGCAGCGCCTCAGGGGGCGCGGGACGTATCTACAATGAGCAGTTCTTC.

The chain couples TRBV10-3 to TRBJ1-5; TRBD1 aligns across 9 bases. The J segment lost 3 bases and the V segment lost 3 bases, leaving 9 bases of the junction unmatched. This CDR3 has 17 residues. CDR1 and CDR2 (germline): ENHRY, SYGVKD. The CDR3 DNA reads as TGTGCCATCAGTGACCCCACACAGGGGGCTGACAATCAGCCCCAGCATTTT. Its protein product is CAISDPTQGADNQPQHF.

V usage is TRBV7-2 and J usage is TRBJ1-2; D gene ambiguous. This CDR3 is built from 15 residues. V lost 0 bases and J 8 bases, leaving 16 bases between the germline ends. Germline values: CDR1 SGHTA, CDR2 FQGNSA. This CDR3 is CASSLAREGVRGYTF. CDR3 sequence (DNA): TGTGCCAGCAGCTTAGCACGAGAGGGAGTGAGAGGCTACACCTTC.

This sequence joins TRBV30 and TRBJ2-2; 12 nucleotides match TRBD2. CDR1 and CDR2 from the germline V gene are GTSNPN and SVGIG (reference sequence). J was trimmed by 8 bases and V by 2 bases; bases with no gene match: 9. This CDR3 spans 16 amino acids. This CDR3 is CAWSPRLAGETGELFF. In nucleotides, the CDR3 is TGTGCCTGGAGTCCCCGACTAGCGGGAGAGACTGGGGAGCTGTTTTTT.

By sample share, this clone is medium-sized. In DNA, the CDR3 is TGTGCCAGCAGCTTGGGAGTCGGCAGGAGGCTGTCCGGGGAGCTGTTTTTT. Translation gives CASSLGVGRRLSGELFF. The rearrangement uses TRBV5-4 and TRBJ2-2; a possible D gene is TRBD2 (5 bases). This CDR3 is built from 17 residues. CDR1 and CDR2 from the germline V gene are SGHNT and YYREEE (reference sequence). Trimming stripped 0 bases from V and 6 bases from J, with 18 bases between.

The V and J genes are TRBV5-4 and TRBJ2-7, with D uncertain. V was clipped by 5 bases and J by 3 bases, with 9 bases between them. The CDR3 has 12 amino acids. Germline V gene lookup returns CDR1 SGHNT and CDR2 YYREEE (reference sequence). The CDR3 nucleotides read TGTGCCAGCAGTCAGGAAGGCTACGAGCAGTACTTC. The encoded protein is CASSQEGYEQYF.

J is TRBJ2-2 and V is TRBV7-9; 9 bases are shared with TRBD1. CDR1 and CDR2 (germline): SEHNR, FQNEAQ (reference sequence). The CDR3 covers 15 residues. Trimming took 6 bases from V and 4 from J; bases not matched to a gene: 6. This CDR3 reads CASRLPGQGTGELFF. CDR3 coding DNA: TGTGCCAGCAGGCTTCCGGGACAGGGCACCGGGGAGCTGTTTTTT.

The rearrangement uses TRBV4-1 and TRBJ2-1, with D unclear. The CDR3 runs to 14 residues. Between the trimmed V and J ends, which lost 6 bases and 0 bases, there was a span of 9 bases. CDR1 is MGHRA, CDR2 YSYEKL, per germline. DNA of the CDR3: TGCGCCAGCAGTCCGACAAGCTCCTACAATGAGCAGTTCTTC. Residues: CASSPTSSYNEQFF.

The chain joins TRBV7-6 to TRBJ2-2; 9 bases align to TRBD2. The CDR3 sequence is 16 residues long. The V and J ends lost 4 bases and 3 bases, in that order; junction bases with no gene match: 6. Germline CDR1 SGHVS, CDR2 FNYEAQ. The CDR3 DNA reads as TGTGCCAGCAGCTCACGGGGGACTAGCTACACCGGGGAGCTGTTTTTT. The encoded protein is CASSSRGTSYTGELFF. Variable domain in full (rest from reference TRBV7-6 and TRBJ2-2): GAGVSQSPRYKVTKRGQDVALRCDPISGHVSLYWYRQALGQGPEFLTYFNYEAQQDKSGLPNDRFSAERPEGSISTLTIQRTEQRDSAMYRCASSSRGTSYTGELFFGEGSRLTVL.

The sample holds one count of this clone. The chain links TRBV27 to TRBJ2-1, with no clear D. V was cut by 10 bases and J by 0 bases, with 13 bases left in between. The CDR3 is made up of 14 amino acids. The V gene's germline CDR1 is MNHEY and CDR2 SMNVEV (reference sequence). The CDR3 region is CATSDRSSYNEQFF. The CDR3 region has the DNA TGTGCCACTTCGGACCGGAGCTCCTACAATGAGCAGTTCTTC.

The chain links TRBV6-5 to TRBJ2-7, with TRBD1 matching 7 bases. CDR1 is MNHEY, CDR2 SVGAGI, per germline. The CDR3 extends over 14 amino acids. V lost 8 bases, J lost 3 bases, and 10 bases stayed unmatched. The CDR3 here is CASHEMGQSYEQYF. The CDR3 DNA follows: TGTGCCAGCCACGAAATGGGACAGAGCTACGAGCAGTACTTC.

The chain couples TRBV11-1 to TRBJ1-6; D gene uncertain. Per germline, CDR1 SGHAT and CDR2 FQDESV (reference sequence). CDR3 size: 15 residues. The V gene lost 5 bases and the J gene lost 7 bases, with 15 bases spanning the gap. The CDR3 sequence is CASSPSLDGNSPLHF. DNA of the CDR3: TGTGCCAGCAGCCCCTCCTTGGACGGGAATTCACCCCTCCACTTT.

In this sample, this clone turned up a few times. The CDR3 DNA is TGTGCCAGCAGTTACTCGTCAGCTTTCGGGGAGCTGTTTTTT. It yields the protein CASSYSSAFGELFF. The chain couples TRBV6-5 to TRBJ2-2; D is ambiguous. The germline V gene encodes CDR1 MNHEY and CDR2 SVGAGI. Trimming removed 0 bases at V and 7 bases at J, with 9 bases between. The CDR3 sequence is 14 residues long.

CDR3 nucleotide sequence: TGTGCCACCATGCACCCCGGGACAGGGGGCGCTTGGTCCTATGGCTACACCTTC. Protein: CATMHPGTGGAWSYGYTF. V gene TRBV2 combines with J gene TRBJ1-2; TRBD1 aligns across 12 bases. CDR1 and CDR2 from the germline V gene are SNHLY and FYNNEI. The CDR3 covers 18 residues. Unmatched junction bases numbered 19, after V lost 10 bases and J lost 4 bases.

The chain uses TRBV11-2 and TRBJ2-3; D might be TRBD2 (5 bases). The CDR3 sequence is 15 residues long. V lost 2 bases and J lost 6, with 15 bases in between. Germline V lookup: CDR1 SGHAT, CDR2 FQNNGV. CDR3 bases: TGTGCCAGCAGCTTACTGTGGCAGCCGGGGGATACGCAGTATTTT. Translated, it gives CASSLLWQPGDTQYF.

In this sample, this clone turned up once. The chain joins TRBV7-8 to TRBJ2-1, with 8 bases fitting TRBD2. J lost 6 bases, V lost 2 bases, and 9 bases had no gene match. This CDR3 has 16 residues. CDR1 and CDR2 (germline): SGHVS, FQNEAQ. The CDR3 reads CASSLMRGAVFNEQFF. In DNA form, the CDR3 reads TGTGCCAGCAGCTTAATGCGGGGGGCGGTCTTCAATGAGCAGTTCTTC.

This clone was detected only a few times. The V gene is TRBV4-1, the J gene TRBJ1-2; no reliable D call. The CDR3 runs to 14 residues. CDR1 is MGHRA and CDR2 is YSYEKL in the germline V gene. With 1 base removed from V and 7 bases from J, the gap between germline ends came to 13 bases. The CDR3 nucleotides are TGCGCCAGCAGCCAAGGTTGGCAGGCCCCTGGCTACACCTTC. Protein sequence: CASSQGWQAPGYTF.